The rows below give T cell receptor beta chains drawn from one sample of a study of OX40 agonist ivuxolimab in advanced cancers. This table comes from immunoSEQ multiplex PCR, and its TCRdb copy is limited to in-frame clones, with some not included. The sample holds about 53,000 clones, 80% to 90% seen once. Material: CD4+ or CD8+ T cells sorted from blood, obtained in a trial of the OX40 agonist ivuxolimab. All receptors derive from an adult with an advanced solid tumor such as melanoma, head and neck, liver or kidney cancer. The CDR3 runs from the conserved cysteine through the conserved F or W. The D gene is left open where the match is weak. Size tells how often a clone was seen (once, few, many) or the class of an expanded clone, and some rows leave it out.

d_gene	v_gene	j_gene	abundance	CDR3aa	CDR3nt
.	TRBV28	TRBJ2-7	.	CASSPGPPEQYF	TGTGCCAGCAGCCCGGGCCCTCCCGAGCAGTACTTC
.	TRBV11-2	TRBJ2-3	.	CASSLNPASTDTQYF	TGTGCCAGCAGCTTAAATCCAGCTAGCACAGATACGCAGTATTTT
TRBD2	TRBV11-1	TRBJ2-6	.	CASSLTSDGANVLTF	TGTGCCAGCAGCCTGACTAGCGATGGGGCCAACGTCCTGACTTTC
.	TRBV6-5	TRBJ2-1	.	CASTPSRSSYNEQFF	TGTGCCAGCACCCCATCTCGGAGCTCCTACAATGAGCAGTTCTTC
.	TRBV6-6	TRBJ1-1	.	CASSYLDRDTEAFF	TGTGCCAGCAGTTACTTGGACAGAGACACTGAAGCTTTCTTT
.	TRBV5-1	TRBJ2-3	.	CASSWIQGGTDTQYF	TGCGCCAGCAGCTGGATACAGGGGGGGACAGATACGCAGTATTTT
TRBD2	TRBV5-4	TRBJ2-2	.	CASSPGTSGFHRELFF	TGTGCCAGCAGCCCCGGGACTAGCGGATTCCACCGGGAGCTGTTTTTT
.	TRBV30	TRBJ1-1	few	CAWTRTVGTEAFF	TGTGCCTGGACGCGGACAGTCGGTACTGAAGCTTTCTTT
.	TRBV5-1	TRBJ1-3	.	CASSSLDPGNTIYF	TGCGCCAGCAGCTCGCTGGACCCTGGAAACACCATATATTTT
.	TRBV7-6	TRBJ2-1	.	CASSSTLGAPYNEQFF	TGTGCCAGCAGCTCAACACTAGGTGCCCCCTACAATGAGCAGTTCTTC
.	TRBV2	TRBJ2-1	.	CASSFSGNEQFF	TGTGCCAGCAGTTTTAGCGGTAATGAGCAGTTCTTC
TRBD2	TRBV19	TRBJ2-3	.	CASSMDSGSGTDTQYF	TGTGCCAGTAGTATGGATAGCGGGAGCGGGACAGATACGCAGTATTTT
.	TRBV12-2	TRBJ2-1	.	CASRFGGGYSGEQFF	TGTGCAAGTCGCTTCGGCGGTGGCTACTCGGGTGAGCAGTTCTTC
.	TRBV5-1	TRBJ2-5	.	CASSVQSGLQETQYF	TGCGCCAGCAGCGTCCAGAGCGGGCTTCAAGAGACCCAGTACTTC
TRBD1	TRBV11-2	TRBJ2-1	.	CASSKRQGDYNEQFF	TGTGCCAGCAGCAAAAGACAGGGGGACTACAATGAGCAGTTCTTC
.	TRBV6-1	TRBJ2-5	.	CASSDFMGETQYF	TGTGCCAGCAGTGATTTTATGGGAGAGACCCAGTACTTC
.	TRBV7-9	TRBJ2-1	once	CASSLARIDKNNEQFF	TGTGCCAGCAGCTTAGCGAGAATTGACAAGAACAATGAGCAGTTCTTC
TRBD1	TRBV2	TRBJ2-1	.	CASMDRARQLGNEQFF	TGTGCCAGCATGGACAGGGCTAGACAGCTGGGCAATGAGCAGTTCTTC